This T cell receptor (beta chain) was obtained from a study of vaccination and CD4 T cells after COVID-19 (dated by TCRdb to between 2021 and 2022). About the investigation overall: Convalescent patients had a positive SARS-CoV-2 result on nasal swab PCR, and of these patients, nine had mild disease and one had severe disease. The convalescent cohort included six males and four females, with two Hispanic individuals, seven Caucasians, two Asians and one multiracial person. Participants received two doses of either the Pfizer-BioNTech BNT162b2 vaccine (n=8) or the Moderna mRNA-1273 vaccine (n=2). Post-COVID blood samples were collected from convalescent patients a median of approximately 93 days after diagnosis, with a range of about 35 to 170 days. Post-vaccine blood samples were collected a median of approximately eleven weeks after the second vaccine dose, ranging from about 13 to 250 days. Overlapping spike peptide pools from SARS-CoV-2 and from the common cold coronaviruses HCoV-NL63, HCoV-OC43 and HCoV-229E were used as culture stimuli. Control cultures received a CEFX viral epitope pool as the positive control, an HIV-1 Nef peptide pool as the negative control, or no peptide. The spike-specific CD4+ TCR repertoire was compared before and after mRNA vaccination in 10 to 11 COVID-19 convalescent patients and a few infection-naive healthy vaccine recipients.

The CDR3 measures 14 amino acids from cysteine to phenylalanine. CDR3 DNA only is kept here, 42 bases in frame from base 1. The V and J ends are trimmed by 0 bases and 0 bases, leaving 6 bases between them. As encoded in the germline V gene, CDR1 is SGHRS while CDR2 is YFSETQ. To note about this clonotype: Its antigen specificity is not known. No per-base quality is available; no much larger clone lies one base away.

The library was generated by PCR. TCR sequencing of DNA from cultured CD4+ T cells used the Oncomine TCR Beta short-read assay at the Johns Hopkins FTIC core. Genomic DNA was extracted from the cultured CD4+ T cells with the QIAamp micro DNA kit. Oncomine TCR Beta libraries made from cultured CD4+ T cells were pooled using unique dual indexes and sequenced on an Illumina iSeq 100. The study's own analysis went as follows. Non-productive sequences were filtered out, and CDR3s that did not start with C, did not end with F or W, or were shorter than 7 amino acids were discarded. The MANAFEST web application identified antigen-specific clonotypes by comparing peptide-stimulated wells against reference wells and other culture wells. For a clone to be called positive, the clone needed an FDR below 0.05, an odds ratio above 5, and a productive frequency above 0.1% in at least two of three replicate wells. A clonotype counted as cross-reactive if it showed significant expansion both in the SARS-CoV-2 spike wells and in at least one common cold coronavirus spike condition. Similarity between CDR3 sequences was evaluated in R version 3.6.1 using Levenshtein distances (stringdist) and unrooted phylogenetic trees (ape). Clones were called with MiXCR by TCRdb after fastp trimmed the public reads at Q25, and only in-frame beta chains were retained. Every entry covers one CDR3 protein and lists the most common genes and DNA from its rows. The V and J calls, along with clone size, are taken from TCRdb and not from the paper's own processing. This sample is represented by roughly 13,000 distinct CDR3 sequences; roughly 50% of them were singletons. Jointly, the top ten make up about 8.2% of the sample.

The full study reports these points: Although the median number of SARS-CoV-2-reactive clonotypes went up from around 20 after infection to 35 to 40 after vaccination, the increase was not significant. Only a relatively small number of convalescent patients were included in the study, and early timepoints following natural infection were not analyzed. Among convalescent patients, a median roughly 90% of the SARS-CoV-2-reactive clones seen after vaccination appeared only after vaccination, which suggests priming specific to the vaccine. Of the vaccine-specific clones found in convalescent patients, nearly all (304 of 307) were mono-reactive for SARS-CoV-2 spike instead of being cross-reactive with common cold coronaviruses.

In the paper's terms, the treatment or condition label means: roughly 11-day PBMC culture with coronavirus spike peptide pools or control peptides (ViraFEST assay). The study used the ViraFEST assay, which expanded antigen-specific T cells with peptide pools and then identified expanded clonotypes by TCR sequencing. The positive SARS-CoV-2 PCR tests of the convalescent patients were dated from March to December 2020, before the Alpha, Beta and Delta variants emerged in the United States. Each well held approximately 2 million PBMCs cultured in IMDM containing roughly 5% human AB serum and about 10 IU/ml IL-2, with 8 to 10 ug/ml peptide pools added. Half of the culture medium was replaced with fresh IL-2-containing medium on days 3 and 7. After around 11 days of culture, CD4+ T cells were isolated by negative selection using the EasySep CD4+ T cell isolation kit. Ficoll-Paque Plus gradient centrifugation was used to isolate PBMCs from whole blood, and the isolated PBMCs were then either used fresh or cryopreserved at -140C. Triplicate wells were generally used for each culture condition.

This chain is built from TRBV5-1 and TRBJ2-5; a weak D assignment points to TRBD1 (5 bases agree). Material for sequencing was CD4+ T cells from blood, cultured in vitro. This receptor was identified in a human donor who had recovered from COVID-19. The DNA reads TGCGCCAGCAGCTTGGAAGGGGACCAAGAGACCCAGTACTTC. Translated, it gives CASSLEGDQETQYF.